The clone carrying this TCR beta chain was seen repeatedly, ten times or more. TCRdb reanalysed the 5' RACE reads using MiXCR and keeps one entry per CDR3 protein. The sample consists of 85,000 to 100,000 distinct CDR3 sequences, 9.5% to 11% of them appearing once. These data are taken from a study of early T cells in non-severe SARS-CoV-2 infection. At the level of the study: With bulk RNA from unsorted whole blood as input, sequencing yielded unpaired chains.

Germline V CDR1 and CDR2: LGHDT, YNNKEL (reference sequence). The CDR3 spans 11 residues. V lost 4 bases to trimming and J lost 6 bases, with 7 bases between them. The chain has TRBV3-1 and TRBJ2-7; D is possibly TRBD1 or TRBD2 (5 bases each). The sequence was obtained from an adult who was a healthcare worker with PCR-confirmed SARS-CoV-2 infection or an uninfected control (not recorded which). The material sequenced was whole blood, taken at baseline. This CDR3 is CASSPGAEQYF. The CDR3 DNA reads TGTGCCAGCAGCCCCGGGGCCGAGCAGTACTTC.